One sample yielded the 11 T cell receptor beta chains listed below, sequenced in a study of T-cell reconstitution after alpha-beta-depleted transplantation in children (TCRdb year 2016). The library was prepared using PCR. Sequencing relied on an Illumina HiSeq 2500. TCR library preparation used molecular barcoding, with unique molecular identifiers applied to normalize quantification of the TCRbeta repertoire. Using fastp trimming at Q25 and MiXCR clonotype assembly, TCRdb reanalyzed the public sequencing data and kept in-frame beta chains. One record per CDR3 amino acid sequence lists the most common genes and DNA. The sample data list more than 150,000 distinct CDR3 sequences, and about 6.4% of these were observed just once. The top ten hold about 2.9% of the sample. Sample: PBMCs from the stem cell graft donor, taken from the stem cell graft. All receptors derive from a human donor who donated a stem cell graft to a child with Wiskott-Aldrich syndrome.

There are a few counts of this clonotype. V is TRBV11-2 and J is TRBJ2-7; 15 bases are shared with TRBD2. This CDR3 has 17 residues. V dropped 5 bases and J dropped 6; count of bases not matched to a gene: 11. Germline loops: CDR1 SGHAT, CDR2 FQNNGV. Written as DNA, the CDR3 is TGTGCCAGCAGCCCTCTCTTCCCGGGACTAGCGGGGGGCGAGCAGTACTTC. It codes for CASSPLFPGLAGGEQYF.

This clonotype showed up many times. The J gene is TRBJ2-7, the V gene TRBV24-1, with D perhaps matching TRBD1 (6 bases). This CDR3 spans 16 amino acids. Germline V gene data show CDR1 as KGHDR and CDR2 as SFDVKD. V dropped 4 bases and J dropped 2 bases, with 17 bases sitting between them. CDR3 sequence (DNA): TGTGCCACCAGTGAGGGGACACCCAAAGGCGCCTACGAGCAGTACTTC. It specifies CATSEGTPKGAYEQYF.

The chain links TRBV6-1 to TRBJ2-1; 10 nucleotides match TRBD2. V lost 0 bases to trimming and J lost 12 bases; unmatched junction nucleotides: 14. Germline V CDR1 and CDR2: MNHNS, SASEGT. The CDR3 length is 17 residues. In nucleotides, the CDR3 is TGTGCCAGCAGTGAAGCGAGGCGGACTAGCGGATTGAGGGGGCAGTTCTTC. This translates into CASSEARRTSGLRGQFF.

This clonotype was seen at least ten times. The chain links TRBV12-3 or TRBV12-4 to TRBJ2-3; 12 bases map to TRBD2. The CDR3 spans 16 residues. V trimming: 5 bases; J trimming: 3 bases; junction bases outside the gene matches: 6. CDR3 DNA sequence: TGTGCCAGCAGTCACCGACTAGCGGGGGTTACAGATACGCAGTATTTT. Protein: CASSHRLAGVTDTQYF.

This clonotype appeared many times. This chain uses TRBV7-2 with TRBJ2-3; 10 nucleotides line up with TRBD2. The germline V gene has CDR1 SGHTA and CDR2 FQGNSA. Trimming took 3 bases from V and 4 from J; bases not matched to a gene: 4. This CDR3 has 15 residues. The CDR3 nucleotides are TGTGCCAGCAGCTTCCGGACTAGCGGATCAGATACGCAGTATTTT. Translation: CASSFRTSGSDTQYF. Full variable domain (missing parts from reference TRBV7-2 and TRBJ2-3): GAGVSQSPSNKVTEKGKDVELRCDPISGHTALYWYRQSLGQGLEFLIYFQGNSAPDKSGLPSDRFSAERTGGSVSTLTIQRTQQEDSAVYLCASSFRTSGSDTQYFGPGTRLTVL.

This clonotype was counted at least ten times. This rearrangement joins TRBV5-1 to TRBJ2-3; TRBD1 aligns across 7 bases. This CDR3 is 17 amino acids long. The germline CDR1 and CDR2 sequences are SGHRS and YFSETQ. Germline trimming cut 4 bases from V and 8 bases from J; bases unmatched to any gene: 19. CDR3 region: CASSETPGGRGQSTQYF. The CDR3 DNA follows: TGCGCCAGCAGCGAGACGCCAGGGGGTCGAGGACAAAGTACGCAGTATTTT.

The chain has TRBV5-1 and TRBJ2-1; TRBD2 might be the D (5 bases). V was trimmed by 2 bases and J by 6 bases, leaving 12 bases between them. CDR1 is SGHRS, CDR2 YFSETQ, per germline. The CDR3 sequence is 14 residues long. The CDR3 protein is CASSFRVGVNEQFF. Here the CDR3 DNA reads TGCGCCAGCAGCTTTCGTGTCGGGGTCAATGAGCAGTTCTTC.

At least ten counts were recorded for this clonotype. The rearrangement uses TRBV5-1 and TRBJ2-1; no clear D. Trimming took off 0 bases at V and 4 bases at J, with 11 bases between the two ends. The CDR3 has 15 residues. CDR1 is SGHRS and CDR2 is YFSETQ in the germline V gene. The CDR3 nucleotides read TGCGCCAGCAGCTTGGATATCGGAGAGTACAATGAGCAGTTCTTC. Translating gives CASSLDIGEYNEQFF. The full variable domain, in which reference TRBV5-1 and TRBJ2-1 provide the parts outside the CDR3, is KAGVTQTPRYLIKTRGQQVTLSCSPISGHRSVSWYQQTPGQGLQFLFEYFSETQRNKGNFPGRFSGRQFSNSRSEMNVSTLELGDSALYLCASSLDIGEYNEQFFGPGTRLTVL.

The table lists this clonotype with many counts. This CDR3 is CASSTGPDRADTQYF. Written as DNA, the CDR3 is TGTGCCAGCAGTACCGGACCAGACCGCGCAGATACGCAGTATTTT. This chain joins TRBV6-2 or TRBV6-3 and TRBJ2-3; D is uncertain. The CDR3 has 15 amino acids. V was clipped by 5 bases and J by 4 bases, with 16 bases between them. Germline V gene sequence: CDR1 MNHEY, CDR2 SVGEGT.

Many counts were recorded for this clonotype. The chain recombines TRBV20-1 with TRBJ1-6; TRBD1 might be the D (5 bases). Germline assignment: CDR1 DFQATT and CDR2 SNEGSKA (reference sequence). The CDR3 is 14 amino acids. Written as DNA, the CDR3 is TGCGGAGGATGGACGGGGGACGTCGGTTCACCCCTCCACTTT. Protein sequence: CGGWTGDVGSPLHF.

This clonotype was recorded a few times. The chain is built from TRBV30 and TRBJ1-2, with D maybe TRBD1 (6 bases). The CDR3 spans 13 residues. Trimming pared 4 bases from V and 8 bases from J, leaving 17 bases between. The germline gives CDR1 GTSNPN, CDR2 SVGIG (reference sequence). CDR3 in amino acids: CAWNRGEPRGYTF. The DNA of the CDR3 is TGTGCCTGGAATAGGGGGGAACCTAGGGGCTACACCTTC.